This TCR beta chain comes out of a study of metastatic and nonmetastatic thyroid tumors. Study-wide context: Comparison of repertoires was carried out across blood and tumor or nodule tissue from malignant and benign thyroid patients.

This clone was counted ten times or more. CDR1 is LGHNT, CDR2 FRNRAP, per germline. Between the trimmed V and J ends, which lost 1 base and 2 bases, there was a span of 7 bases. The CDR3 totals 14 residues. No patient received treatment before thyroid surgery. Using MiXCR, TCRdb re-called clones from the PCR reads. The sample includes roughly 40,000 clones, about a sixth of them seen just once. Input material: blood. The V call is TRBV12-5, the J call TRBJ2-3; D gene ambiguous. The TCR comes from a male donor with papillary thyroid cancer or a benign thyroid nodule (not recorded which). Some clones in this sample may be carry-over from other donors' samples. This chain's CDR3 is CASGLGGVTDTQYF. The CDR3 region has the DNA TGTGCTAGTGGTTTGGGTGGGGTCACAGATACGCAGTATTTT.